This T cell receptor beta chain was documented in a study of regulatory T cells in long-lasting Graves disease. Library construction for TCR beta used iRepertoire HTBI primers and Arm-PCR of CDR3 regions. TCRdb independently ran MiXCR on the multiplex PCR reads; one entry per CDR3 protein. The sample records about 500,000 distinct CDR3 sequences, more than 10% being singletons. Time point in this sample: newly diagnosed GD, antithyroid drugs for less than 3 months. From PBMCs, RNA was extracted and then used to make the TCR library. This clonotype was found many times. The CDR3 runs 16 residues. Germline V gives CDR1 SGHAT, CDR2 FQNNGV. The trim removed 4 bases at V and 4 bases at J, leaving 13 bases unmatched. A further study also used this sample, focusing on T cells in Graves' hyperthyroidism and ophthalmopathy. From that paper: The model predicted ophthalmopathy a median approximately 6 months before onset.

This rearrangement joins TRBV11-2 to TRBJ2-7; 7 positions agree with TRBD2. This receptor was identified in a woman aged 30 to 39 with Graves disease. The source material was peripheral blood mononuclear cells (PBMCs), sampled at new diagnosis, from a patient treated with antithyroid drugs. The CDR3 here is CASSSGESWGLYEQYF. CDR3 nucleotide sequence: TGTGCCAGCAGCTCGGGTGAATCCTGGGGACTATACGAGCAGTACTTC.